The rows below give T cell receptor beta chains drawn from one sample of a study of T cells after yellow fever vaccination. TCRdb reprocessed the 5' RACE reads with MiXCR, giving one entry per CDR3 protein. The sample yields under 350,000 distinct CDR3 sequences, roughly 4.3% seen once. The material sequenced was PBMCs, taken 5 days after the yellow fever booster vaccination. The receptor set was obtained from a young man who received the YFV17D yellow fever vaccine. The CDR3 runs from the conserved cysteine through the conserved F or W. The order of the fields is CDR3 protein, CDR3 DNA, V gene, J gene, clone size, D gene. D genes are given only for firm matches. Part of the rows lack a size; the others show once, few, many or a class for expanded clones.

CDR3: CASSRIGGGNEQFF; DNA: TGCGCCAGCAGCCGAATAGGGGGGGGCAATGAGCAGTTCTTC; V: TRBV5-1; J: TRBJ2-1; size: few; D: NA
CDR3: CASSPRAAASYEQYF; DNA: TGTGCCAGCTCACCGCGAGCGGCGGCCTCCTACGAGCAGTACTTC; V: TRBV18; J: TRBJ2-7; size: NA; D: NA
CDR3: CASSLSGAWQETQYF; DNA: TGTGCCAGCAGCCTTAGCGGCGCGTGGCAAGAGACCCAGTACTTC; V: TRBV4-2; J: TRBJ2-5; size: NA; D: NA
CDR3: CASSRGAGTEAFF; DNA: TGTGCCAGCTCCCGGGGGGCGGGCACTGAAGCTTTCTTT; V: TRBV18; J: TRBJ1-1; size: NA; D: NA
CDR3: CASNKPQGLNTEAFF; DNA: TGTGCCAGCAATAAACCCCAGGGGCTGAACACTGAAGCTTTCTTT; V: TRBV12-3/TRBV12-4; J: TRBJ1-1; size: NA; D: NA
CDR3: CASNNRGDTGELFF; DNA: TGTGCCAGTAACAACAGGGGTGACACCGGGGAGCTGTTTTTT; V: TRBV19; J: TRBJ2-2; size: NA; D: TRBD1
CDR3: CASSQGGTTGELFF; DNA: TGTGCCAGCAGCCAGGGGGGGACCACCGGGGAGCTGTTTTTT; V: TRBV3-1; J: TRBJ2-2; size: NA; D: TRBD2
CDR3: CASSVGQSRPEQFF; DNA: TGCGCCAGCAGCGTAGGACAGTCTCGCCCTGAGCAGTTCTTC; V: TRBV5-1; J: TRBJ2-1; size: many; D: NA
CDR3: CASSLEQGGKTQYF; DNA: TGTGCCAGCAGTTTAGAACAGGGAGGGAAGACCCAGTACTTC; V: TRBV28; J: TRBJ2-5; size: many; D: NA
CDR3: CASSQPRGATDTQYF; DNA: TGCGCCAGCAGCCAACCCAGGGGGGCCACAGATACGCAGTATTTT; V: TRBV4-1; J: TRBJ2-3; size: few; D: NA
CDR3: CASDRNYGYTF; DNA: TGTGCCAGCGACCGCAACTATGGCTACACCTTC; V: TRBV21-1; J: TRBJ1-2; size: many; D: NA
CDR3: CASSYSRGEGAHQPQHF; DNA: TGTGCCAGCAGTTACTCGCGGGGGGAGGGGGCTCATCAGCCCCAGCATTTT; V: TRBV6-6; J: TRBJ1-5; size: few; D: TRBD1
CDR3: CASSPPEDTGELFF; DNA: TGTGCCAGCTCACCACCGGAGGACACCGGGGAGCTGTTTTTT; V: TRBV18; J: TRBJ2-2; size: NA; D: NA
CDR3: CASRFQAPTYNEQFF; DNA: TGTGCCAGCAGATTTCAGGCCCCAACCTACAATGAGCAGTTCTTC; V: TRBV27; J: TRBJ2-1; size: many; D: NA
CDR3: CASSLDSLPYEQYF; DNA: TGCGCCAGCAGCTTGGACAGTTTGCCCTACGAGCAGTACTTC; V: TRBV5-1; J: TRBJ2-7; size: many; D: NA